Listed below are T cell receptor beta chains from one sample, sequenced in a study of T cells in Graves' hyperthyroidism and ophthalmopathy. MiXCR was run by TCRdb on the multiplex PCR reads, yielding one entry per CDR3 protein. The sample yields some 700,000 distinct CDR3 sequences, approximately 15% seen once. The sequenced sample consisted of blood. These receptor sequences come from a man in his fifties with Graves' hyperthyroidism. CDR3s leave out the opening cysteine and the closing phenylalanine or tryptophan. Rows may omit the clone size; those that give it use once, few, many or a size class.

>few|15|TRBJ2-1|TRBV10-3
AISESLAGGRFGEQF
>-|14|TRBJ2-7|TRBV4-1
ASSQALGFVKDEQY
>-|11|TRBJ2-2|TRBV29-1
SVDNQFTGELF
>-|12|TRBJ2-1|TRBV6-2/TRBV6-3
ASSWFGRDNEQF
>many|15|TRBJ2-3|TRBV2
ASSRGTSGSVADTQY
>-|11|TRBJ1-2|TRBV20-1
SAPQETNYGYT
>-|13|TRBJ1-1|TRBV20-1
SATGQGAWDTEAL
>many|14|TRBJ2-7|TRBV7-2
ASSLEGTGTSYEQY
>-|12|TRBJ1-4|TRBV27
ASSLAGVDEKLF
>-|13|TRBJ1-5|TRBV9
ASSVAGEDNQPQH
>-|12|TRBJ2-7|TRBV11-2
ASRDPSEAYEQY
>-|14|TRBJ2-5|TRBV5-1
ASSVGLAQYQETQY
>few|13|TRBJ2-1|TRBV10-1
ASSVARGAYNEQF
>many|11|TRBJ2-1|TRBV20-1
SASFLRRTEQF